This passage covers 5 T cell receptor beta chains from one sample sequenced in a study of Graves' ophthalmopathy and Graves' hyperthyroidism. Amplifying from RNA transcripts, the study obtained TCR beta CDR3 regions. After a first-round RT-PCR with HTBI primers, a second-round multiplex PCR was run. TCRdb itself ran the multiplex PCR reads through MiXCR, one entry per CDR3 protein. This table holds around 400,000 distinct CDR3 sequences, about 16% found once. The source material was peripheral blood. These receptors were taken from a woman between 18 and 29 years old with Graves' ophthalmopathy.

This clonotype was counted many times. V gene TRBV25-1 combines with J gene TRBJ2-7; TRBD1 aligns across 10 bases. CDR3 length: 15 amino acids. The J segment lost 7 bases and the V segment lost 2 bases, leaving 8 bases of the junction unmatched. Germline values: CDR1 MGHDK, CDR2 SYGVNS. CDR3 region: CASSEGQGVSWEQYF. The CDR3 bases are TGTGCCAGCAGTGAAGGACAGGGGGTAAGTTGGGAGCAGTACTTC.

This clonotype was observed at least ten times. The genes are TRBV27 and TRBJ1-6; 10 bases agree with TRBD1. CDR1 and CDR2 from the germline V gene are MNHEY and SMNVEV (reference sequence). The J segment lost 7 bases and the V segment lost 4 bases, leaving 10 bases of the junction unmatched. The CDR3 runs 17 residues. CDR3 DNA: TGTGCCAGCAGTTCGGGAAGACAGGGGGCGCGGAATTCACCCCTCCACTTT. Protein: CASSSGRQGARNSPLHF.

This clonotype was detected a few times. The J gene is TRBJ2-5, the V gene TRBV6-2 or TRBV6-3; 16 positions match TRBD2. Germline CDR1 is MNHEY and CDR2 is SVGEGT. This CDR3 is 16 amino acids long. Trimming cost V 9 bases and J 2 bases; bases outside gene matches: 6. This chain's CDR3 is CASRPGLAGGQETQYF. The CDR3 DNA is TGTGCCAGTCGACCGGGACTAGCGGGAGGGCAAGAGACCCAGTACTTC.

This clonotype was seen a few times. V and J are TRBV6-1 and TRBJ1-5; unclear D gene. Trimming cost V 1 base and J 7 bases, with 8 bases left between them. Per germline, CDR1 MNHNS and CDR2 SASEGT. There are 13 residues in the CDR3. CDR3 loop: CASSEVRVQPQHF. CDR3 bases: TGTGCCAGCAGTGAAGTGAGGGTACAGCCCCAGCATTTT.

This clonotype was detected a few times. V usage is TRBV11-2 and J usage is TRBJ2-5; D gene uncertain. Germline CDR1 reads SGHAT; CDR2 reads FQNNGV. Trimming left V 0 bases short and J 5 bases short, with 13 bases between. This CDR3 has 15 residues. In DNA, the CDR3 is TGTGCCAGCAGCTTAGAAGTGGGCTCGGAGGAGACCCAGTACTTC. Its translation is CASSLEVGSEETQYF.